This T cell receptor beta chain originates from a study of identical twins. The study, taken as a whole, reports: Insertions were reduced in abundant cord blood beta clonotypes but not in memory repertoires.

Among all donors, each was a healthy Caucasian. cDNA carried unique molecular identifiers, and a universal primer site was added by template switching. TCRdb used MiXCR to reprocess the 5' RACE reads, holding one entry per CDR3 protein. The sample has around 250,000 distinct CDR3 sequences, 5.5% to 7% seen once. This clonotype was recorded many times. Its cognate antigen is unknown. The CDR3 consists of 12 residues. J was trimmed by 6 bases and V by 6 bases; bases with no gene match: 0. This sample also appeared in a second study, on yellow fever vaccine responses in identical twins.

The sample comprised memory (CD45RO+) T cells sorted from blood. V is TRBV12-3 or TRBV12-4 and J is TRBJ1-5, with 9 bases that match TRBD1. The clonotype was recovered from a woman aged 18-29 years in good health. This CDR3 reads CASRQGAQPQHF. CDR3 nucleotide sequence: TGTGCCAGCAGACAGGGGGCTCAGCCCCAGCATTTT.